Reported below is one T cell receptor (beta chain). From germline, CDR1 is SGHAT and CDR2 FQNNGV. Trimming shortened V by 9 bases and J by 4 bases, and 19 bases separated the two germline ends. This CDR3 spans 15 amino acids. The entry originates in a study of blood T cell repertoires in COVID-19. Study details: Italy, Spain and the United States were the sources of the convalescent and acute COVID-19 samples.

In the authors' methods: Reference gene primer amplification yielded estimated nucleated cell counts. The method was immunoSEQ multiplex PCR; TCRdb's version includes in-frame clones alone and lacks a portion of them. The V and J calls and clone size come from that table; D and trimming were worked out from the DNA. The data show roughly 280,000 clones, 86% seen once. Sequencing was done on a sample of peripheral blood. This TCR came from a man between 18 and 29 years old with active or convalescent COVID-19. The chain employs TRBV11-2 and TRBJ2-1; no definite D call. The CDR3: CASALLADTYNEQFF. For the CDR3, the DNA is TGTGCCAGTGCCTTGTTAGCAGATACATACAATGAGCAGTTCTTC.